Below are 26 T cell receptor beta chains sequenced from a single sample in a study of blood T cell repertoires in COVID-19. The protocol was immunoSEQ multiplex PCR, while the TCRdb copy is restricted to in-frame clones and leaves out a portion. The sample has roughly 30,000 clones, roughly 87% seen once. Source material: peripheral blood. The receptors derive from a man older than 75 with acute or convalescent COVID-19.

The J gene is TRBJ2-2, the V gene TRBV7-6, with TRBD1 identical over 7 bases. Germline V lookup: CDR1 SGHVS, CDR2 FNYEAQ. The CDR3 contains 13 residues. J lost 6 bases, V lost 5 bases, and 3 bases had no gene match. The CDR3 DNA follows: TGTGCCAGCAGCCCCGGGACAGCCGGGGAGCTGTTTTTT. Its protein product is CASSPGTAGELFF. The whole variable domain, remainder taken from reference TRBV7-6 and TRBJ2-2, is GAGVSQSPRYKVTKRGQDVALRCDPISGHVSLYWYRQALGQGPEFLTYFNYEAQQDKSGLPNDRFSAERPEGSISTLTIQRTEQRDSAMYRCASSPGTAGELFFGEGSRLTVL.

This clone has a handful of counts. V gene TRBV28 combines with J gene TRBJ2-3; 11 nucleotides align to TRBD2. Per germline, CDR1 MDHEN and CDR2 SYDVKM. Trimming at V came to 7 bases and at J to 3 bases, leaving 3 bases not matched to a gene. This CDR3 has 14 amino acids. Written as DNA, the CDR3 is TGTGCCAGCAACCTAGCGGGAGGAACAGATACGCAGTATTTT. Protein product: CASNLAGGTDTQYF.

This chain links TRBV19 with TRBJ2-2, with D possibly TRBD2 on 6 matching bases. The CDR3 consists of 14 residues. Trimming removed 11 bases from V and 6 bases from J, with 19 bases in between. Germline lookup yields CDR1 LNHDA and CDR2 SQIVND (reference sequence). The CDR3 here is CAGGKSFPPGELFF. The CDR3 DNA reads as TGTGCCGGGGGGAAGTCATTCCCCCCCGGGGAGCTGTTTTTT.

The J gene is TRBJ1-1, the V gene TRBV30; perhaps TRBD1 as D (6 bases). The CDR3 spans 13 residues. Germline assignment: CDR1 GTSNPN and CDR2 SVGIG (reference sequence). V was trimmed by 2 bases and J by 4 bases, leaving 11 bases between them. The CDR3 protein is CAWSLDSGTEAFF. In DNA form, the CDR3 reads TGTGCCTGGAGTCTGGACAGTGGCACTGAAGCTTTCTTT.

The chain couples TRBV28 to TRBJ2-2; 7 bases are shared with TRBD2. The CDR3 is made up of 15 amino acids. Germline CDR1 reads MDHEN; CDR2 reads SYDVKM. V shed 7 bases, J shed 4 bases, and the junction held 9 bases outside the gene matches. The DNA of the CDR3 is TGTGCCAGCACCAAGGGAGGGCTGAGCACCGGGGAGCTGTTTTTT. Its protein product is CASTKGGLSTGELFF.

This clone was picked up a small number of times. Written as DNA, the CDR3 is TGTGCCAGCAGGGCGGAGACCTACGAGCAGTACTTC. It codes for CASRAETYEQYF. The chain is built from TRBV2 and TRBJ2-7; D is unclear. CDR1 and CDR2 (germline): SNHLY, FYNNEI. Trimming left V 6 bases short and J 2 bases short, with 8 bases between. This CDR3 has 12 residues.

The chain is built from TRBV19 and TRBJ2-1; 7 positions agree with TRBD1. J lost 2 bases, V lost 4 bases, and 8 bases had no gene match. Germline CDR1 reads LNHDA; CDR2 reads SQIVND (reference sequence). The CDR3 is 16 amino acids. In DNA form, the CDR3 reads TGTGCCAGTAGTAGTCTCCGGGACAGTACCTACAATGAGCAGTTCTTC. This gives the protein CASSSLRDSTYNEQFF.

V is TRBV5-1 and J is TRBJ1-6; D is undetermined. Germline V CDR1 and CDR2: SGHRS, YFSETQ. This CDR3 spans 16 amino acids. Trimming left V 0 bases short and J 9 bases short, with 16 bases between. The CDR3 DNA reads TGCGCCAGCAGCTTGGATGGCAGCTCGGGAAGTTCACCCCTCCACTTT. Translated, it gives CASSLDGSSGSSPLHF.

The chain couples TRBV5-1 to TRBJ1-1, with TRBD1 as a possible D gene (6 bases). V was pared by 1 base and J by 0 bases, with 16 bases between. The CDR3 has 17 residues. Per germline, CDR1 SGHRS and CDR2 YFSETQ. This CDR3 reads CASSLRGIRGMNTEAFF. The CDR3 region has the DNA TGCGCCAGCAGCTTGAGGGGAATTAGGGGGATGAACACTGAAGCTTTCTTT.

The CDR3 DNA reads TGTGCCAGTACGGGCTGGACAGGTATGAGGAACACTGAAGCTTTCTTT. Its translation: CASTGWTGMRNTEAFF. This rearrangement joins TRBV19 to TRBJ1-1; 7 nucleotides agree with TRBD1. V was pared by 7 bases and J by 1 base, with 12 bases of the junction left unmatched. The germline CDR1 and CDR2 sequences are LNHDA and SQIVND (reference sequence). The CDR3 spans 16 residues.

The count of this clone is one. CDR3 coding DNA: TGTGCCAGCAGTCAATGGACAGGGGACGTTTTCAGCAATCAGCCCCAGCATTTT. Translated: CASSQWTGDVFSNQPQHF. The chain joins TRBV27 to TRBJ1-5; 9 nucleotides align to TRBD1. The CDR3 is made up of 18 amino acids. V lost 5 bases, J lost 1 base, and 12 bases stayed unmatched. Germline CDR1 reads MNHEY; CDR2 reads SMNVEV (reference sequence).

This chain links TRBV14 with TRBJ1-4, with no clear D. The germline V gene has CDR1 SGHDN and CDR2 FVKESK. CDR3 length: 16 residues. Trimming took 1 base from V and 2 from J, leaving 11 bases between them. CDR3 nucleotides: TGTGCCAGCAGCCAAGGACGGAGCCCCACTAATGAAAAACTGTTTTTT. This translates into CASSQGRSPTNEKLFF. Filled out from reference TRBV14 and TRBJ1-4, the complete variable domain reads EAGVTQFPSHSVIEKGQTVTLRCDPISGHDNLYWYRRVMGKEIKFLLHFVKESKQDESGMPNNRFLAERTGGTYSTLKVQPAELEDSGVYFCASSQGRSPTNEKLFFGSGTQLSVL.

The V and J genes are TRBV18 and TRBJ1-2; unclear D gene. This CDR3 is 13 amino acids long. CDR1 and CDR2 (germline): KGHSH, LQKENI. Trimming stripped 2 bases from V and 3 bases from J, with 7 bases between. CDR3 DNA sequence: TGTGCCAGCTCACCAGCCCAGGACTATGGCTACACCTTC. As protein: CASSPAQDYGYTF.

CDR3 in DNA: TGTGCCAGCAGTTTTAGACAGGCCCGAAGCTCTGGAAACACCATATATTTT. This translates into CASSFRQARSSGNTIYF. This chain connects TRBV28 to TRBJ1-3, with D possibly being TRBD1 (6 bases). Trimming left V 3 bases short and J 0 bases short, with 15 bases between. Looked up from germline, CDR1 is MDHEN and CDR2 is SYDVKM. The CDR3 consists of 17 residues.

With regard to this clone: Relative to the germline gene, one junction end is altered; a read error may explain this. This rearrangement joins TRBV28 to TRBJ2-7; 11 bases are a match to TRBD2. Germline CDR1 is MDHEN and CDR2 is SYDVKM. The CDR3 sequence is 11 residues long. CDR3 nucleotides: TGTGCCAGCAAAAGACCGGGACTAGCGGATTTC. Its protein product is CASKRPGLADF.

The rearrangement links TRBV6-6 to TRBJ1-5; D not certain. This CDR3 has 15 residues. The ends were cut back, 0 bases at V and 4 bases at J, with 10 bases in the middle. Germline-derived CDR1 and CDR2 are MNHNY and SVGAGI (reference sequence). CDR3 coding DNA: TGTGCCAGCAGTTACTCGACAACCTGGAATCAGCCCCAGCATTTT. Protein product: CASSYSTTWNQPQHF.

The V and J genes are TRBV7-2 and TRBJ2-7; a weak D match, TRBD1 (5 bases). The CDR3 length is 13 residues. V was clipped by 5 bases and J by 3 bases, with 11 bases between them. CDR1 SGHTA and CDR2 FQGNSA come from the germline V gene. The CDR3: CASSTPTDYEQYF. Written as DNA, the CDR3 is TGTGCCAGCAGCACCCCGACAGACTACGAGCAGTACTTC. The variable domain in full, completed from reference TRBV7-2 and TRBJ2-7, reads GAGVSQSPSNKVTEKGKDVELRCDPISGHTALYWYRQSLGQGLEFLIYFQGNSAPDKSGLPSDRFSAERTGGSVSTLTIQRTQQEDSAVYLCASSTPTDYEQYFGPGTRLTVT.

The chain is built from TRBV2 and TRBJ1-2; D might be TRBD1 (5 bases). The CDR3 is made up of 14 amino acids. V shed 5 bases and J shed 5 bases, with 15 bases lying between them. Per the germline V gene, CDR1 is SNHLY and CDR2 is FYNNEI. As DNA, the CDR3 is TGTGCCAGCAGTAGACAGCGTAAACCGTATGGCTACACCTTC. It codes for CASSRQRKPYGYTF.

This clone was counted only a few times. The rearrangement joins TRBV7-9 to TRBJ2-1; 9 bases map to TRBD1. This CDR3 has 17 amino acids. V was pared by 0 bases and J by 0 bases, with 3 bases of the junction left unmatched. Germline V gene lookup returns CDR1 SEHNR and CDR2 FQNEAQ (reference sequence). The CDR3 is CASSLADRGYSYNEQFF. The CDR3 DNA sequence: TGTGCCAGCAGCTTAGCGGACAGGGGCTACTCCTACAATGAGCAGTTCTTC. Based on the CDR3 plus reference TRBV7-9 and TRBJ2-1, the full variable domain is DTGVSQNPRHKITKRGQNVTFRCDPISEHNRLYWYRQTLGQGPEFLTYFQNEAQLEKSRLLSDRFSAERPKGSFSTLEIQRTEQGDSAMYLCASSLADRGYSYNEQFFGPGTRLTVL.

This rearrangement joins TRBV4-1 to TRBJ2-1; TRBD2 is a possible D gene (6 bases). The ends were cut back, 1 base at V and 0 bases at J, with 10 bases in the middle. Germline CDR1 MGHRA, CDR2 YSYEKL. This CDR3 is built from 16 residues. The CDR3 DNA reads as TGCGCCAGCAGCCAAGGCCTAGCGACCTCCTACAATGAGCAGTTCTTC. Its protein is CASSQGLATSYNEQFF.

This chain links TRBV5-1 with TRBJ1-1; 11 positions agree with TRBD1. The germline V gene has CDR1 SGHRS and CDR2 YFSETQ. J gave up 3 bases and V 4 bases, and 8 bases lay outside the gene matches. CDR3 length equals 16 residues. The CDR3 nucleotides are TGCGCCAGCAGCCGAGGACAGGGGGCATCGTACACTGAAGCTTTCTTT. Translated: CASSRGQGASYTEAFF.

V usage is TRBV5-8 and J usage is TRBJ2-7; D possibly corresponds to TRBD2 (6 bases). The CDR3 extends over 16 amino acids. The ends were cut back, 0 bases at V and 2 bases at J, with 15 bases in the middle. Germline V gene sequence: CDR1 SGHTS, CDR2 YDEGEE. CDR3 loop: CASSLEVGGTAYEQYF. As DNA, the CDR3 is TGTGCCAGCAGCTTGGAGGTTGGCGGGACCGCCTACGAGCAGTACTTC.

The gene calls are TRBV5-6 and TRBJ1-1; the D gene is possibly TRBD1 (6 bases). Trimming removed 4 bases from V and 5 bases from J, with 12 bases in between. The CDR3 sequence is 13 residues long. In germline, CDR1 is SGHDT, CDR2 YYEEEE. The CDR3 nucleotides are TGTGCCAGCAGCGAAGACAGGATAACTGAAGCTTTCTTT. Translating it yields CASSEDRITEAFF.

V and J are TRBV18 and TRBJ1-6; 11 bases match TRBD1. The V gene's germline CDR1 is KGHSH and CDR2 LQKENI. The CDR3 loop spans 15 amino acids. V lost 3 bases and J lost 6; bases outside the gene matches: 1. The CDR3 DNA sequence: TGTGCCAGCTCACCCGGACAGGGGGCTAATTCACCCCTCCACTTT. Its protein product is CASSPGQGANSPLHF.

The chain's CDR3 is CASSSPDRNNEQFF. Written as DNA, the CDR3 is TGTGCCAGCAGCTCTCCTGACAGGAACAATGAGCAGTTCTTC. The chain combines TRBV7-6 with TRBJ2-1; the D gene is possibly TRBD1 (6 bases). V dropped 4 bases and J dropped 5 bases, with 12 bases sitting between them. Germline CDR1 SGHVS, CDR2 FNYEAQ. This CDR3 is 14 amino acids long.

The CDR3 nucleotides read TGTGCCAGCAGCTCCGCCTACGAGCAGTACTTC. This codes for CASSSAYEQYF. The J gene is TRBJ2-7, the V gene TRBV11-3, with unresolved D. Germline CDR1 reads SGHNT; CDR2 reads YENEEA. The CDR3 is 11 amino acids. Trimming took off 4 bases at V and 2 bases at J, with 3 bases between the two ends.